This is a list of T cell receptor beta chains from one sample in a study of blood T cells in healthy people across ages. TCRdb reprocessed the 5' RACE reads with MiXCR, giving one entry per CDR3 protein. The sample yields about 970,000 distinct CDR3 sequences, roughly 50% seen once. Sequenced input: blood. These receptors came from a woman in her sixties or seventies in good health. Both conserved end residues are part of each CDR3. D genes are given only for firm matches. Only some rows state a clone size, as once, few, many or a class for expanded clones.

TRBD2 | many | TRBJ2-7 | TRBV4-2 | CASSQGLAEYEQYF | TGTGCCAGCAGCCAAGGGCTAGCGGAATACGAGCAGTACTTC
TRBD2 | - | TRBJ2-1 | TRBV29-1 | CSVVPSGNYNEQFF | TGCAGCGTTGTTCCTAGCGGAAACTACAATGAGCAGTTCTTC
- | few | TRBJ2-7 | TRBV12-3/TRBV12-4 | CASSWGGGEQYF | TGTGCCAGCAGTTGGGGAGGTGGGGAGCAGTACTTC
- | - | TRBJ1-5 | TRBV2 | CASAQDAGQPQHF | TGTGCCAGCGCGCAGGATGCAGGGCAGCCCCAGCATTTT
- | - | TRBJ1-2 | TRBV11-1 | CASSFETDYGYTF | TGTGCCAGCAGCTTTGAGACGGATTATGGCTACACCTTC
TRBD2 | - | TRBJ2-3 | TRBV24-1 | CATSVASGSTDTQYF | TGTGCCACCAGTGTGGCTAGCGGAAGCACAGATACGCAGTATTTT
- | - | TRBJ1-2 | TRBV20-1 | CSGWGNYGYTF | TGCAGTGGGTGGGGAAACTATGGCTACACCTTC
TRBD1 | - | TRBJ1-2 | TRBV4-2 | CASTDRADGYTF | TGTGCCAGCACGGACAGGGCGGATGGCTACACCTTC
- | few | TRBJ1-4 | TRBV9 | CASSVGDIYEKLFF | TGTGCCAGCAGCGTAGGCGACATCTATGAAAAACTGTTTTTT
- | - | TRBJ2-1 | TRBV4-1 | CASSQDSHSAEVGNCPFF | TGCGCCAGCAGCCAAGATTCCCATAGCGCGGAGGTCGGGAATTGTCCGTTCTTC
- | - | TRBJ2-7 | TRBV7-2 | CASSLSTGNSYEQYF | TGTGCCAGCAGCTTAAGTACAGGGAACTCCTACGAGCAGTACTTC
TRBD2 | - | TRBJ2-1 | TRBV29-1 | CSVGRTSGRNEQFF | TGCAGCGTTGGCCGGACTAGCGGGAGAAATGAGCAGTTCTTC
- | many | TRBJ2-7 | TRBV12-3/TRBV12-4 | CASSLLTYEQYF | TGTGCCAGCAGTTTGTTGACCTACGAGCAGTACTTC
TRBD1 | few | TRBJ2-1 | TRBV9 | CASSVGHLQGANEQFF | TGTGCCAGCAGCGTAGGTCACCTACAGGGGGCCAATGAGCAGTTCTTC
TRBD1 | - | TRBJ1-6 | TRBV2 | CASSCSTGENSPLHF | TGTGCCAGCAGTTGCTCGACAGGGGAGAATTCACCCCTCCACTTT
- | - | TRBJ2-5 | TRBV7-2 | CASSYGRYQETQYF | TGTGCCAGCAGCTACGGACGGTACCAAGAGACCCAGTACTTC
- | - | TRBJ2-1 | TRBV28 | CASSSVRFF | TGTGCCAGCAGTTCCGTTCGGTTCTTC
TRBD2 | - | TRBJ2-7 | TRBV7-2 | CASSSRASGTYEQYF | TGTGCCAGCAGCTCAAGGGCTAGCGGCACCTACGAGCAGTACTTC
TRBD2 | - | TRBJ2-3 | TRBV15 | CATSPAPSGALGTQYF | TGTGCCACCAGTCCTGCACCTAGCGGAGCTCTGGGTACGCAGTATTTT
- | few | TRBJ2-6 | TRBV7-3 | CASSPIVGANVLTF | TGTGCCAGCAGCCCCATCGTGGGGGCCAACGTCCTGACTTTC
- | - | TRBJ2-7 | TRBV20-1 | CSARALSSYEQYF | TGCAGTGCAAGAGCTCTATCCTCCTACGAGCAGTACTTC
- | - | TRBJ2-7 | TRBV12-3/TRBV12-4 | CASSLALQVYEQYF | TGTGCCAGCAGTTTAGCCCTGCAGGTATACGAGCAGTACTTC
- | - | TRBJ2-7 | TRBV29-1 | CSVERSSYNEQYF | TGCAGCGTTGAAAGGAGCTCCTACAATGAGCAGTACTTC
- | - | TRBJ2-6 | TRBV2 | CASSESQGGNGANVLTF | TGTGCCAGCAGTGAATCACAGGGTGGAAATGGGGCCAACGTCCTGACTTTC
TRBD2 | few | TRBJ2-1 | TRBV7-2 | CASSLAPGLAYRYNEQFF | TGTGCCAGCAGCTTAGCCCCGGGACTAGCGTATAGGTACAATGAGCAGTTCTTC
- | - | TRBJ2-5 | TRBV27 | CASSFDRSEETQYF | TGTGCCAGCAGTTTCGATAGGTCGGAGGAGACCCAGTACTTC
- | - | TRBJ2-2 | TRBV24-1 | CATRGDTGELFF | TGTGCCACCAGGGGGGATACCGGGGAGCTGTTTTTT
- | - | TRBJ2-7 | TRBV29-1 | CSVECVDWGVSSSYEQYF | TGCAGCGTTGAATGTGTGGACTGGGGAGTCAGTAGCTCCTACGAGCAGTACTTC
- | - | TRBJ1-2 | TRBV6-6 | CASTTRGWYTF | TGTGCCAGCACCACAAGGGGATGGTACACCTTC
TRBD1 | few | TRBJ2-1 | TRBV24-1 | CATSEGQGAIYEQFF | TGTGCCACCAGTGAGGGACAGGGGGCTATATATGAGCAGTTCTTC